The 14 T cell receptor beta chains reported below all come from one sample, sequenced in a study of T cells in women clearing cervical HPV infection. Generated by immunoSEQ multiplex PCR, the TCRdb table keeps only in-frame clones and is missing some. This listing includes around 41,000 clones. Sequences were obtained from blood buffy coat. The receptors stem from a woman between 18 and 70 years old with a cervical HPV16 infection that either progressed to CIN3+ or cleared (not recorded which).

Concerning this clone: The missing CDR3 end, 3 residues past where the read stops, is filled in from the germline J gene. The chain couples TRBV20-1 to TRBJ1-4; possible D gene TRBD1, 6 bases. The V and J ends lost 3 bases and 7 bases respectively, with 9 bases between them. Germline CDR1 is DFQATT and CDR2 is SNEGSKA (reference sequence). This CDR3 region has 12 residues. CDR3 protein: CSASGGSEKLFF. The covered CDR3 bases are TGCAGTGCTAGTGGGGGCAGTGAAAAA.

The CDR3 protein is CSALATGSEKLFF. The CDR3 bases that were read are TGCAGTGCTCTAGCCACGGGTAGTGAAAAA. V is TRBV20-1 and J is TRBJ1-4; D unclear. The read terminates 3 residues before the CDR3 end, so the remaining end is supplied by the germline J gene. Trimming removed 5 bases at V and 7 bases at J, with 14 bases between. CDR1 is DFQATT and CDR2 is SNEGSKA in the germline V gene (reference sequence). The CDR3 is 13 amino acids.

As concerns this clone: The read terminates 3 residues ahead of where the CDR3 ends, so the germline J gene completes it. This chain connects TRBV27 to TRBJ1-5; D is undetermined. CDR1 MNHEY and CDR2 SMNVEV come from the germline V gene (reference sequence). The CDR3 length is 14 residues. V lost 9 bases and J 1 base, leaving 13 bases between the germline ends. The CDR3 loop reads CASSQEASNQPQHF. CDR3 bases read: TGTGCCAGTAGTCAGGAGGCAAGCAATCAGCCC.

Of note for this clone: The DNA ends 3 residues before the CDR3 does, and the rest of the CDR3 is filled in from the germline J gene. The J gene is TRBJ2-3, the V gene TRBV20-1, with no clear D. The CDR3 runs to 13 residues. V shed 6 bases and J shed 6 bases, with 16 bases lying between them. In germline, CDR1 is DFQATT, CDR2 SNEGSKA (reference sequence). CDR3 amino acids: CSAKKPEDDTQYF. CDR3 DNA (partial): TGCAGTGCCAAGAAGCCCGAAGATGATACG.

In the case of this clone: The read falls 3 residues short of the CDR3 end, and the missing part is taken from the germline J gene. The chain combines TRBV30 with TRBJ2-3, with 12 nucleotides matching TRBD2. Trimming at V came to 5 bases and at J to 0 bases, leaving 3 bases not matched to a gene. Germline V gene sequence: CDR1 GTSNPN, CDR2 SVGIG (reference sequence). This CDR3 is 15 amino acids long. The CDR3 DNA, read in part, is TGTGCCTGGGGGACTAGCGGGCTAAGCACAGATACG. This codes for CAWGTSGLSTDT. The whole CDR3 region reads CAWGTSGLSTDTQYF.

As concerns this clone: The CDR3 goes on 3 residues after the read ends, and that part is filled in from the germline J gene. The chain couples TRBV5-1 to TRBJ2-2, with TRBD1 matching over 8 bases. The length of the CDR3 is 16 residues. Germline loops: CDR1 SGHRS, CDR2 YFSETQ. The V segment lost 0 bases and the J segment 4 bases; nucleotides outside the gene matches: 5. The DNA read from the CDR3 is TGCGCCAGCAGCTTGGACGGACAGGGTATCACCGGGGAG. This codes for CASSLDGQGITGE. The CDR3 in its entirety is CASSLDGQGITGELFF.

Note on this clone: The read falls 3 residues short of the CDR3 end, and the missing part is taken from the germline J gene. This sequence joins TRBV28 and TRBJ2-5; TRBD1 matches 7 bases. The CDR3 contains 14 residues. CDR1 is MDHEN and CDR2 is SYDVKM in the germline V gene. V shed 6 bases and J 1 base; nucleotides not matched to a gene: 5. The CDR3 loop reads CASSLTGLQETQYF. The CDR3 bases that were read are TGTGCCAGCAGCTTGACAGGGCTCCAAGAGACC.

Worth noting for this clone: The read stops 3 residues short of the end of the CDR3; the missing end is completed from the germline J gene. V and J are TRBV20-1 and TRBJ2-7, with unresolved D. Germline loops: CDR1 DFQATT, CDR2 SNEGSKA (reference sequence). This CDR3 comprises 13 residues. With 1 base removed from V and 3 bases from J, the gap between germline ends came to 10 bases. CDR3 in amino acids: CSARGLDVYEQYF. The sequenced CDR3 bases are TGCAGTGCTAGAGGACTTGATGTCTACGAG.

Of note for this clone: The sequence runs out 3 residues before the end of the CDR3; the remainder is reconstructed from the germline J gene. This chain joins TRBV7-3 and TRBJ1-1; the D gene is possibly TRBD1 (6 bases). V was cut by 5 bases and J by 5 bases, with 12 bases left in between. This CDR3 contains 13 residues. The V gene's germline CDR1 is SGHTA and CDR2 FQGTGA. Incomplete CDR3 DNA: TGTGCCAGCAGCGCTAACAGGGAGACTGAA. This translates into CASSANRETE. The full CDR3 protein reads CASSANRETEAFF.

Note on this clone: The read is 3 residues too short to cover the CDR3 end, so that end is filled in from the germline J gene. The rearrangement links TRBV2 to TRBJ2-1; 7 nucleotides line up with TRBD2. Germline values: CDR1 SNHLY, CDR2 FYNNEI. The CDR3 length is 16 residues. J gave up 7 bases and V 6 bases, and 15 bases lay outside the gene matches. CDR3 amino acids: CASRRGSASGSNEQFF. The covered CDR3 bases are TGTGCCAGCAGGAGAGGGTCGGCTAGCGGCTCTAATGAG.

As for this clone: The read halts 3 residues ahead of the CDR3 end, with the missing end drawn from the germline J gene. This chain joins TRBV19 and TRBJ1-1; TRBD1 matches 7 bases. The germline V gene encodes CDR1 LNHDA and CDR2 SQIVND (reference sequence). V was clipped by 5 bases and J by 0 bases; unmatched bases: 6. CDR3 length equals 15 residues. The CDR3 sequence is CASSGQGGLNTEAFF. CDR3 DNA (partial): TGTGCCAGTAGTGGGCAGGGGGGCTTGAACACTGAA.

In the case of this clone: The CDR3 end lies 3 residues beyond the end of the read and is filled in from the germline J gene. V gene TRBV28 combines with J gene TRBJ2-3, with 7 nucleotides matching TRBD1. V shed 4 bases and J 5 bases; nucleotides not matched to a gene: 9. CDR3 size: 15 residues. The germline gives CDR1 MDHEN, CDR2 SYDVKM. The CDR3 bases that were read are TGTGCCAGCAGTTCGACAGGGTCAATACAAGATACG. It codes for CASSSTGSIQDT. The CDR3 in full is CASSSTGSIQDTQYF.

As regards this clone: The CDR3 end falls 3 residues outside the read, so it is completed with the germline J gene. The genes are TRBV2 and TRBJ1-1; the D gene is possibly TRBD1 (5 bases). The ends were cut back, 7 bases at V and 2 bases at J, with 20 bases in the middle. Germline-derived CDR1 and CDR2 are SNHLY and FYNNEI. This CDR3 has 16 amino acids. CDR3 protein: CASNLRQGDGNTEAFF. CDR3 bases read: TGTGCCAGCAATCTACGTCAGGGCGACGGTAACACTGAA. The complete variable domain, with remaining parts taken from reference TRBV2 and TRBJ1-1, reads EPEVTQTPSHQVTQMGQEVILRCVPISNHLYFYWYRQILGQKVEFLVSFYNNEISEKSEIFDDQFSVERPDGSNFTLKIRSTKLEDSAMYFCASNLRQGDGNTEAFFGQGTRLTVV.

To note about this clone: With the read ending 3 residues before the CDR3 end, the germline J gene is used to fill in that end. The V call is TRBV19, the J call TRBJ1-5; 7 bases are shared with TRBD1. CDR1 is LNHDA, CDR2 SQIVND, per germline (reference sequence). J lost 5 bases, V lost 3 bases, and 1 base had no gene match. The CDR3 loop spans 13 amino acids. The covered CDR3 bases are TGTGCCAGTAGTATCGACAGGGATCAGCCC. This translates into CASSIDRDQP. The whole CDR3 is CASSIDRDQPQHF.